This T cell receptor (beta chain) emerged from a study of blood T cell repertoires in COVID-19. Study context: The analysed material was cDNA or gDNA that came from T cells, B-cell-depleted T cells, or PBMCs.

Produced via immunoSEQ multiplex PCR; TCRdb's table is partial and in-frame only. Of about 150,000 clones in the sample, over 75% were seen once. Seattle's enrolled individuals joined amid active infection and were then monitored longitudinally. The CDR3 covers 15 residues. V shed 1 base and J shed 4 bases, with 10 bases lying between them. CDR1 is SSHAT, CDR2 FNYEAQ, per germline (reference sequence). The rearrangement joins TRBV7-7 to TRBJ2-2; tentatively, D is TRBD2 (5 bases). The sequencing sample was made of peripheral blood. The sequence was obtained from a man in his late teens or twenties with COVID-19, enrolled during active disease. The CDR3 reads CASSLEDSPTGELFF. The DNA of the CDR3 is TGTGCCAGCAGCTTAGAGGACTCTCCCACCGGGGAGCTGTTTTTT.